This TCR beta chain was identified in a study of Ad26.COV2.S vaccination and SARS-CoV-2 variants. General study points: The authors reported substantial breadth in spike-specific CD8+ and CD4+ T cell responses after vaccination.

Some clones are missing from TCRdb's copy, which holds only in-frame ones; the method was immunoSEQ multiplex PCR. This table has around 450,000 clones, 80% to 90% appearing once. The CDR3 covers 16 residues. With 5 bases removed from V and 4 bases from J, the gap between germline ends came to 15 bases. The germline gives CDR1 SGHTA, CDR2 FQGNSA. Points on this clone: Antigen: not known.

Treatment indicated: some 20 received Ad26.COV2.S at low or high dose, single or two shots; 5 received placebo; per-sample allocation not given. Specimen acquisition occurred on day 63 following the initial vaccine or placebo injection. This rearrangement joins TRBV7-2 to TRBJ1-6, with D possibly matching TRBD1 (6 bases). The sequence was collected from a person between 18 and 65 years old who received the Ad26.COV2.S COVID-19 vaccine or a placebo. The sequencing used peripheral blood, collected in a trial of Ad26.COV2.S vaccine versus placebo. As DNA, the CDR3 is TGTGCCAGCAGCCCGCGGGCGGGGGCGTATAATTCACCCCTCCACTTT. The encoded protein is CASSPRAGAYNSPLHF.